This T cell receptor (beta chain) derives from a study of shared clonotypes between healthy human individuals. The wider study: Donor ages ranged 18 to 49 years: a couple of women, a few men. Donors had three CD4 naive, three CD4 memory, two CD8 naive and one CD8 memory plate apiece. Study results and limitations: Only blood was sampled, and tissue TCR repertoires likely differ from blood ones.

Naive CD8 cells comprised CD45RO-negative, CCR7-positively selected cells, excluding terminally differentiated effector memory CD45RA+ cells. Adults of Caucasian background living in Nashville, Tennessee made up all donors. Comment on this clone: The antigen is not known.

Trimming left V 3 bases short and J 3 bases short, with 18 bases between. This CDR3 is built from 17 residues. Looked up from germline, CDR1 is LNHDA and CDR2 is SQIVND (reference sequence). Some clones are missing from TCRdb's copy, which holds only in-frame ones; the method was immunoSEQ multiplex PCR. The profile shows fewer than 1 million clones, just over 95% of them singletons. The receptor comes from a man under 40 in good health. The chain is built from TRBV19 and TRBJ2-1; D is perhaps TRBD2 (6 bases). Sequences were obtained from naive CD8+ T cells sorted from blood. Here the CDR3 reads CASSIPNWEENYNEQFF. The CDR3 DNA sequence: TGTGCCAGTAGTATCCCCAACTGGGAGGAGAACTACAATGAGCAGTTCTTC.